This T cell receptor beta chain emerged from a study of blood T cell repertoires in COVID-19. In the study overall: From T cells, B-cell-depleted T cells, or PBMCs came the material, which was cDNA or gDNA.

Germline assignment: CDR1 SGHNT and CDR2 YYREEE (reference sequence). This CDR3 is built from 13 residues. V was pared by 4 bases and J by 7 bases, with 12 bases between. Data came from immunoSEQ multiplex PCR; TCRdb stores just in-frame clones and leaves some out. The top ten hold more than 0.7% of the sample, which has about 430,000 clones, over 85% seen once. Seattle patients were enrolled while actively infected and followed longitudinally. This TCR came from a man aged 18 to 35 with COVID-19, enrolled during active disease. The V gene is TRBV5-4, the J gene TRBJ2-1, with D possibly matching TRBD1 (6 bases). Sequenced: peripheral blood. As DNA, the CDR3 is TGTGCCAGCAGCCGACAGGACCTGAATGAGCAGTTCTTC. It specifies CASSRQDLNEQFF.